A selection of T cell receptor beta chains follows, all from one sample in a study of T cell repertoires in cytomegalovirus infection. From the reads, TCRdb called clonotypes with MiXCR, one entry per CDR3 protein. The table shows 310,000 or so distinct CDR3 sequences, with just under 25% occurring only once. These receptors lack a known antigen. Source: cultured PBMCs, taken from culture after CMV antigen stimulation. The receptor source for this set is a human donor in good health (CMV status not recorded). Some clones in this sample may be carry-over from other donors' samples. CDR3s include the opening cysteine and the closing phenylalanine or tryptophan. The D gene is left open where the match is weak. A clone size is listed for some rows: how often the clone was seen (once, few, many), or a class if it is expanded.

abundance	v_gene	d_gene	j_gene	CDR3nt	CDR3aa
NA	TRBV12-3/TRBV12-4	TRBD2	TRBJ2-1	TGTGCCAGCAGCCAGGGACTAGCGGGAGCTGTTAATGAGCAGTTCTTC	CASSQGLAGAVNEQFF
NA	TRBV12-3/TRBV12-4	NA	TRBJ2-2	TGTGCCAGCCTAATAGTAAACACCGGGGAGCTGTTTTTT	CASLIVNTGELFF
NA	TRBV3-1	NA	TRBJ2-7	TGTGCCAGCAGCCAAGTGGGCGTGAGCTCCTACGAGCAGTACTTC	CASSQVGVSSYEQYF
few	TRBV27	NA	TRBJ1-2	TGTGCCAGCAGTTTATCATCCAGGAACTATGGCTACACCTTC	CASSLSSRNYGYTF
few	TRBV12-3/TRBV12-4	NA	TRBJ2-1	TGTGCCAGCGAGTCGCGGGGGGGACAGGCAGTGGATGAGCAGTTCTTC	CASESRGGQAVDEQFF
NA	TRBV29-1	NA	TRBJ2-2	TGCAGCGTTGTCCCCGGGCAGGGCACCGGGGAGCTGTTTTTT	CSVVPGQGTGELFF
NA	TRBV4-3	TRBD2	TRBJ2-1	TGCGCCAGCAGCCAAGATCAATTGGGGGGAGGGCCTTTCATTGAGCAGTTCTTC	CASSQDQLGGGPFIEQFF
few	TRBV4-1	TRBD1	TRBJ1-1	TGCGCCAGCAGCCAAGACATGGGACAGGGGATAGCTGAAGCTTTCTTT	CASSQDMGQGIAEAFF
few	TRBV19	NA	TRBJ1-2	TGTGCCAGCGGTCGTTATGGCTACACCTTC	CASGRYGYTF
NA	TRBV19	NA	TRBJ1-1	TGTGCCAGTAGTATAGGGGGCCCGTGGACTGAAGCTTTCTTT	CASSIGGPWTEAFF
few	TRBV11-2	NA	TRBJ2-1	TGTGCCAGCAGCTCAGAAAGCTACAATGAGCAGTTCTTC	CASSSESYNEQFF
NA	TRBV29-1	TRBD2	TRBJ2-3	TGCAGCGTTAATGGGGGGGAGTATTTT	CSVNGGEYF
NA	TRBV7-9	NA	TRBJ2-7	TGTGCCAGCAGCTCCAACCGAGTTTACGAGCAGTACTTC	CASSSNRVYEQYF
NA	TRBV19	NA	TRBJ2-2	TGTGCCAGTCTTTGGACCGGGGAGCTGTTTTTT	CASLWTGELFF
NA	TRBV19	NA	TRBJ2-3	TGTGCCAGTAGTACGTGGAGCGGAGTGACAGATACGCAGTATTTT	CASSTWSGVTDTQYF
NA	TRBV6-6	TRBD2	TRBJ2-5	TGTGCCAGCAGTCCCCTCACTATTGGGCGGGAGCAAGAGACCCAGTACTTC	CASSPLTIGREQETQYF
NA	TRBV14	NA	TRBJ1-2	TGTGCCAGCAGCCAAGTGGGGACCTTCGGGGGCTACACCTTC	CASSQVGTFGGYTF
NA	TRBV7-2	NA	TRBJ2-5	TGTGCCAGCAGCATCAGACGCCGCGAGACCCAGTACTTC	CASSIRRRETQYF
NA	TRBV12-3/TRBV12-4	NA	TRBJ1-3	TGTGCCAGCAGTTGGTTGGGAAACACCATATATTTT	CASSWLGNTIYF
few	TRBV15	NA	TRBJ2-2	TGTGCCACCAGCAGCTTTGGATCCACCGGGGAGCTGTTTTTT	CATSSFGSTGELFF